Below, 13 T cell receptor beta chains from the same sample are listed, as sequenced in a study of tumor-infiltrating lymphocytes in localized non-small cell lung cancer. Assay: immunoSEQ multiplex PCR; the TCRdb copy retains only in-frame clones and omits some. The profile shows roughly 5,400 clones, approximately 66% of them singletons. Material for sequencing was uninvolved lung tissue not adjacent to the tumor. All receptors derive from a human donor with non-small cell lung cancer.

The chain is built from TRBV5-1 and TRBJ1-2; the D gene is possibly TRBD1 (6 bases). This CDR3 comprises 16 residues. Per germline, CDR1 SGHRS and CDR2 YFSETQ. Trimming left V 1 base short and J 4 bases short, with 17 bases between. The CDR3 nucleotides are TGCGCCAGCAGCTTGAATAGAGCAGGGGATAGCTATGGCTACACCTTC. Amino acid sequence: CASSLNRAGDSYGYTF. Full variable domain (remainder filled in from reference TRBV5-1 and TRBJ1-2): KAGVTQTPRYLIKTRGQQVTLSCSPISGHRSVSWYQQTPGQGLQFLFEYFSETQRNKGNFPGRFSGRQFSNSRSEMNVSTLELGDSALYLCASSLNRAGDSYGYTFGSGTRLTVV.

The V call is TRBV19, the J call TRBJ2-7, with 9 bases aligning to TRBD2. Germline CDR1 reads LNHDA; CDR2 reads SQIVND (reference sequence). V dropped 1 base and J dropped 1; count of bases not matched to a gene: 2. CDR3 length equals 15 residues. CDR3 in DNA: TGTGCCAGTAGTATAGGTAGCGGGAGTTCCTACGAGCAGTACTTC. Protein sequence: CASSIGSGSSYEQYF.

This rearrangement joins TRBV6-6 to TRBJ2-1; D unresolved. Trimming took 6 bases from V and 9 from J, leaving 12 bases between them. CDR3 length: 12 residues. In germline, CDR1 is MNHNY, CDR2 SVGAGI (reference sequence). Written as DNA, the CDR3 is TGTGCCAGCAGGGCATTCTCTGGTGAGCAGTTCTTC. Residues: CASRAFSGEQFF.

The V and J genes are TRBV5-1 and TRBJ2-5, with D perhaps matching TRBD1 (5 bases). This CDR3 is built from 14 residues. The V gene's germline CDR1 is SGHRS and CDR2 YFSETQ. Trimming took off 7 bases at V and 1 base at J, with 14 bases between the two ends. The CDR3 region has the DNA TGCGCCAGCTCTCTGGGGCCTAGCCAAGAGACCCAGTACTTC. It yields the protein CASSLGPSQETQYF.

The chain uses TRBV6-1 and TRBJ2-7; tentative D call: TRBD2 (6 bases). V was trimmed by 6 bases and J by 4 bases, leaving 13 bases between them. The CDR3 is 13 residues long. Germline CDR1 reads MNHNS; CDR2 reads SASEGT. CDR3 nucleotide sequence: TGTGCCAGCAGCCGGGACTCGTTATACGAGCAGTACTTC. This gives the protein CASSRDSLYEQYF.

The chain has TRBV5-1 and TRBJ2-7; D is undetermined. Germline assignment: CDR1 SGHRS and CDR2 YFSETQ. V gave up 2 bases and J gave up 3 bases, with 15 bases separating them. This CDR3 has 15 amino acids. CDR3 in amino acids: CASSLESGYNYEQYF. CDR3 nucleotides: TGCGCCAGCAGCTTAGAATCTGGCTATAACTACGAGCAGTACTTC.

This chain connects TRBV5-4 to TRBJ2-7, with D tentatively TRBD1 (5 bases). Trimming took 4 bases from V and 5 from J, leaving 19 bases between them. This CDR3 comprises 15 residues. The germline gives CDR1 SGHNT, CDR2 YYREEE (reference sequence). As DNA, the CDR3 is TGTGCCAGCAGCAAAGGACACCCTAACATCCACGAGCAGTACTTC. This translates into CASSKGHPNIHEQYF.

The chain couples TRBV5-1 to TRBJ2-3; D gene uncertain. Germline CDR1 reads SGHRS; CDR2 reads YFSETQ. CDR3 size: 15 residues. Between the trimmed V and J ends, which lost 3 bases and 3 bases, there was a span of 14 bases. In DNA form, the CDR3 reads TGCGCCAGCAGCTCGGCTGGGTACTTTACAGATACGCAGTATTTT. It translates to CASSSAGYFTDTQYF.

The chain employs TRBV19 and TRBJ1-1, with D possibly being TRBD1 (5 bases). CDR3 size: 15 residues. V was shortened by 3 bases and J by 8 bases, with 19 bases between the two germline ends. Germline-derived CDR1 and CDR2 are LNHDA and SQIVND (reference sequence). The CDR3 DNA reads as TGTGCCAGTAGTATGGGGCAGGGCAGAATGGTAGAAGCTTTCTTT. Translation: CASSMGQGRMVEAFF. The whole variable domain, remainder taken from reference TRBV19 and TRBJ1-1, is DGGITQSPKYLFRKEGQNVTLSCEQNLNHDAMYWYRQDPGQGLRLIYYSQIVNDFQKGDIAEGYSVSREKKESFPLTVTSAQKNPTAFYLCASSMGQGRMVEAFFGQGTRLTVV.

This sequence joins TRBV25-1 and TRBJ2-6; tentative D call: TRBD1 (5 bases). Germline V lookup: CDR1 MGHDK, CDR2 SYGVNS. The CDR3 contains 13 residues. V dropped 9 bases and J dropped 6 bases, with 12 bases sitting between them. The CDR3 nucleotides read TGTGCCAGACAGGACCCCGTGGCCAACGTCCTGACTTTC. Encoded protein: CARQDPVANVLTF.

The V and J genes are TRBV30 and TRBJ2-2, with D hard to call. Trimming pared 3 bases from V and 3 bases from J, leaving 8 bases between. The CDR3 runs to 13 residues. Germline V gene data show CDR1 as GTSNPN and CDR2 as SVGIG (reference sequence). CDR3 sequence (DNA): TGTGCCTGGAGGGGCTACTACACCGGGGAGCTGTTTTTT. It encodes CAWRGYYTGELFF.

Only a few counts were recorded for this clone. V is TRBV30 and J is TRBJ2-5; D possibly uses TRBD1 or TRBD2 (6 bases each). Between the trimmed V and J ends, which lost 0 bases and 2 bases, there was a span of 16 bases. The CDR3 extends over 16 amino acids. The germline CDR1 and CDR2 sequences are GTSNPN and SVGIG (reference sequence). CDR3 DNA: TGTGCCTGGAGTGTACTATTAAGGGGGAGGCAAGAGACCCAGTACTTC. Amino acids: CAWSVLLRGRQETQYF.

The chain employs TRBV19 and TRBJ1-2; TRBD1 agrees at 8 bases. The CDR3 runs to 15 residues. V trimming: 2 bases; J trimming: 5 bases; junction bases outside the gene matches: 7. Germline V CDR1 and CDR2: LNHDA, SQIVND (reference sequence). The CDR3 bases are TGTGCCAGTAGTATAAATTGGAGACAGGGGTATGGCTACACCTTC. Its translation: CASSINWRQGYGYTF.